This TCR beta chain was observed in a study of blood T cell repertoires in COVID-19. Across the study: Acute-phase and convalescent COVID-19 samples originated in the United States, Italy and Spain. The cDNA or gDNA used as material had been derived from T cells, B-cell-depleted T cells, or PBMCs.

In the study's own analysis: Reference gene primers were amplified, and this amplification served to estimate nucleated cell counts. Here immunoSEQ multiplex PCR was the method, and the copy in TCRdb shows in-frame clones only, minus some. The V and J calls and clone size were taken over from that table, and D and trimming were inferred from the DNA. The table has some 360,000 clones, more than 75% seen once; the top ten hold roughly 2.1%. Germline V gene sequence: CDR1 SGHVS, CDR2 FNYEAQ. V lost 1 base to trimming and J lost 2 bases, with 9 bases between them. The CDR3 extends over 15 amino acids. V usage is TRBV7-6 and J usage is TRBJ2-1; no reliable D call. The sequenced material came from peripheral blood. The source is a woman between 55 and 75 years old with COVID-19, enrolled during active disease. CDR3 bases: TGTGCCAGCAGCTTAGGACCCGGAGCCTACAATGAGCAGTTCTTC. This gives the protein CASSLGPGAYNEQFF.